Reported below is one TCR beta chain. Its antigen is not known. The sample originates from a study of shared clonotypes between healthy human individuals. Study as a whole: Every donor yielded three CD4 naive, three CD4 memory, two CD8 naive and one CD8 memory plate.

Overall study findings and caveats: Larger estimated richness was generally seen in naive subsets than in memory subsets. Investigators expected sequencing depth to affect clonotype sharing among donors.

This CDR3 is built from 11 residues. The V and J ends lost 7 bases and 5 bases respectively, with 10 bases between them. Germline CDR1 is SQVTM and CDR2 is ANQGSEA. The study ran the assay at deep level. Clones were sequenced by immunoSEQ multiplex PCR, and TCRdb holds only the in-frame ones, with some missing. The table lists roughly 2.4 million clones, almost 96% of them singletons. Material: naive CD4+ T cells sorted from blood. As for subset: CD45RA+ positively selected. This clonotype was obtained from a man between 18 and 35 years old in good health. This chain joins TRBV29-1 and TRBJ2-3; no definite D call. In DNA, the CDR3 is TGCAGCGCGAGATCAGGAGATACGCAGTATTTT. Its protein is CSARSGDTQYF.